These 23 T cell receptor beta chains came from one sample sequenced in a study of blood T cells in healthy people across ages. The authors ran a second PCR of about 7 to 11 cycles using a sample-barcoded 5' primer and a J-beta primer mix. TCRdb processed the 5' RACE reads anew with MiXCR; each CDR3 protein has one entry. This table holds 450,000 to 700,000 distinct CDR3 sequences, 25% to 30% found once. Specimen: blood. The receptors stem from a woman in her 70s in good health.

In its sample, this clonotype was seen a few times. The chain employs TRBV4-2 and TRBJ1-4, with 7 positions matching TRBD1. The CDR3 is made up of 14 amino acids. In germline, CDR1 is LGHNA, CDR2 YNFKEQ. V lost 1 base and J lost 7; bases outside the gene matches: 3. The CDR3 region is CASSQVQGGEKLFF. The CDR3 coding sequence is TGTGCCAGCAGCCAAGTCCAGGGGGGTGAAAAACTGTTTTTT.

The chain has TRBV7-2 and TRBJ1-2; 8 bases align to TRBD1. The germline CDR1 and CDR2 sequences are SGHTA and FQGNSA. V gave up 5 bases and J gave up 5 bases; unmatched junction bases: 13. There are 16 residues in the CDR3. The CDR3 DNA follows: TGTGCCAGCAGCATGGGGACAGGAATGCGTACTTATGGCTACACCTTC. Protein: CASSMGTGMRTYGYTF.

Many counts were recorded for this clonotype. This chain links TRBV29-1 with TRBJ2-5; D is unresolved. In germline, CDR1 is SQVTM, CDR2 ANQGSEA. Trimming removed 4 bases from V and 4 bases from J, with 10 bases in between. The CDR3 runs to 12 residues. The CDR3 region has the DNA TGCAGCGTTGGGAACTCAGGAGAGACCCAGTACTTC. Its protein product is CSVGNSGETQYF.

This clonotype was recorded a few times. The junction departs from the called germline gene at one end, perhaps through a read error. The CDR3 spells CASSVVGTGLQETQCF. The CDR3, as DNA: TGTGCCAGCAGCGTAGTTGGGACAGGGTTACAAGAGACCCAGTGCTTC. V usage is TRBV9 and J usage is TRBJ2-5, with 9 bases fitting TRBD1. Germline loops: CDR1 SGDLS, CDR2 YYNGEE. The CDR3 consists of 16 residues.

This clonotype has only a few counts. The V call is TRBV6-5, the J call TRBJ1-2, with TRBD1 matching over 10 bases. This CDR3 has 16 amino acids. The germline V gene has CDR1 MNHEY and CDR2 SVGAGI. J lost 8 bases, V lost 0 bases, and 9 bases had no gene match. The DNA of the CDR3 is TGTGCCAGCAGTTACTCGATAGGACAGGGGGTTTACGGCTACACCTTC. It codes for CASSYSIGQGVYGYTF.

This chain links TRBV20-1 with TRBJ1-1; D ambiguous. V was pared by 2 bases and J by 2 bases, with 9 bases between. Germline values: CDR1 DFQATT, CDR2 SNEGSKA (reference sequence). The CDR3 has 13 amino acids. Here the CDR3 DNA reads TGCAGTGCTAGAACACGGTCTAACACTGAAGCTTTCTTT. The encoded protein is CSARTRSNTEAFF.

The chain recombines TRBV2 with TRBJ1-5, with D unresolved. The CDR3 runs to 14 residues. Trimming left V 4 bases short and J 5 bases short, with 12 bases between. The germline CDR1 and CDR2 sequences are SNHLY and FYNNEI. The CDR3 DNA reads TGTGCCAGCAGTGTGACGGCATCAGATCAGCCCCAGCATTTT. Its protein product is CASSVTASDQPQHF.

The chain is built from TRBV12-3 or TRBV12-4 and TRBJ1-4, with D possibly TRBD1 on 5 matching bases. The CDR3 has 14 residues. Trimming left V 4 bases short and J 5 bases short, with 11 bases between. The CDR3 region is CASSYTGINEKLFF. The DNA of the CDR3 is TGTGCCAGCAGTTACACAGGAATAAATGAAAAACTGTTTTTT.

This sequence joins TRBV27 and TRBJ1-6, with no clear D. Deletions cut 8 bases from V and 9 bases from J, with 11 bases between. Germline lookup yields CDR1 MNHEY and CDR2 SMNVEV (reference sequence). The CDR3 is 12 amino acids. CDR3 loop: CASRRSGSPLHF. CDR3 bases: TGTGCCAGCCGTAGGAGCGGTTCACCCCTCCACTTT.

This clonotype has ten or more counts. As DNA, the CDR3 is TGTGCCAGCAGTTTAAGGGGACAGACCAGCTCTGGAAACACCATATATTTT. Translating gives CASSLRGQTSSGNTIYF. The chain recombines TRBV12-3 or TRBV12-4 with TRBJ1-3, with 7 bases matching TRBD1. Losses at the gene ends were 2 bases for V and 0 bases for J; bases not matched to a gene: 7. The CDR3 consists of 17 residues.

Only a few counts were recorded for this clonotype. The chain carries TRBV5-4 and TRBJ2-5, with D uncertain. The germline gives CDR1 SGHNT, CDR2 YYREEE (reference sequence). There are 13 residues in the CDR3. The V gene lost 4 bases and the J gene lost 6 bases, with 13 bases spanning the gap. CDR3 amino acids: CASSESATQTQYF. The CDR3 nucleotides are TGTGCCAGCAGCGAGAGTGCCACCCAGACCCAGTACTTC.

The sample holds many counts of this clonotype. The V gene is TRBV7-2, the J gene TRBJ2-5, with 14 bases fitting TRBD2. This CDR3 has 17 residues. Germline CDR1 SGHTA, CDR2 FQGNSA. After removal of 1 base from V and 5 bases from J, the junction contained 6 bases not matched to a gene. CDR3 DNA: TGTGCCAGCAGCTTAGGCCGACTAGCGGGGGGGCTTGAGACCCAGTACTTC. This translates into CASSLGRLAGGLETQYF.

DNA of the CDR3: TGTGCCAGCAGCCCCGAAGGGGGAAACACCATATATTTT. Its translation: CASSPEGGNTIYF. V is TRBV7-2 and J is TRBJ1-3; D gene unclear. The CDR3 loop spans 13 amino acids. Trimming pared 5 bases from V and 4 bases from J, leaving 9 bases between. Germline-derived CDR1 and CDR2 are SGHTA and FQGNSA.

The chain's CDR3 is CASSLYPNYEQYF. The CDR3 DNA is TGTGCCAGCAGTTTATATCCAAACTACGAGCAGTACTTC. This sequence joins TRBV28 and TRBJ2-7; D gene unclear. Per the germline V gene, CDR1 is MDHEN and CDR2 is SYDVKM. CDR3 length equals 13 residues. Trimming cost V 1 base and J 3 bases, with 7 bases left between them.

This chain joins TRBV20-1 and TRBJ2-1, with TRBD2 matching over 10 bases. The CDR3 extends over 16 amino acids. Germline V gene data show CDR1 as DFQATT and CDR2 as SNEGSKA (reference sequence). With V trimmed by 3 bases and J by 4 bases, 9 bases remained unmatched. The DNA for the CDR3 is TGCAGTGCTAGCCTAGCTAGCGGGGGACAATACAATGAGCAGTTCTTC. Translation: CSASLASGGQYNEQFF.

This clonotype was seen a few times. The rearrangement joins TRBV29-1 to TRBJ1-2, with D perhaps TRBD1 (6 bases). Trimming took 5 bases from V and 0 from J, leaving 16 bases between them. The CDR3 loop spans 15 amino acids. Germline V gene sequence: CDR1 SQVTM, CDR2 ANQGSEA. The CDR3 reads CSVFGGGSSNYGYTF. DNA of the CDR3: TGCAGCGTTTTTGGGGGGGGCAGTTCTAACTATGGCTACACCTTC.

The V and J genes are TRBV5-1 and TRBJ2-2; D is possibly TRBD1 or TRBD2 (5 bases each). Germline V gives CDR1 SGHRS, CDR2 YFSETQ. Between the trimmed V and J ends, which lost 0 bases and 4 bases, there was a span of 10 bases. This CDR3 is built from 15 residues. CDR3 bases: TGCGCCAGCAGCTTGGATGAGGGGAGCACCGGGGAGCTGTTTTTT. Translating gives CASSLDEGSTGELFF.

This chain uses TRBV12-3 or TRBV12-4 with TRBJ1-4, with 8 bases matching TRBD1. Trimming cost V 5 bases and J 5 bases; bases outside gene matches: 7. The CDR3 consists of 15 residues. CDR3 DNA sequence: TGTGCCAGCAGTCCGACAGGGGCTTTCAATGAAAAACTGTTTTTT. It yields the protein CASSPTGAFNEKLFF.

The genes are TRBV29-1 and TRBJ2-7; the D gene is possibly TRBD1 (6 bases). CDR3 length: 13 residues. Per the germline V gene, CDR1 is SQVTM and CDR2 is ANQGSEA. V shed 1 base and J shed 4 bases, with 11 bases lying between them. As DNA, the CDR3 is TGCAGCGTTGAAGTTGGGGGCGGGTACGAGCAGTACTTC. Its translation is CSVEVGGGYEQYF.

V and J are TRBV27 and TRBJ1-5, with TRBD1 as a possible D gene (6 bases). CDR3 length: 14 amino acids. Germline CDR1 MNHEY, CDR2 SMNVEV (reference sequence). Trimming stripped 2 bases from V and 4 bases from J, with 9 bases between. The CDR3 reads CASSLGGANQPQHF. CDR3 coding DNA: TGTGCCAGCAGTTTAGGGGGGGCGAATCAGCCCCAGCATTTT.

This rearrangement joins TRBV7-2 to TRBJ2-5, with D tentatively TRBD1 (6 bases). The assigned J gene may be wrong: the sequence end matches TRBJ2-1 better. The CDR3 sequence is 15 residues long. Germline V gene sequence: CDR1 SGHTA, CDR2 FQGNSA. CDR3 protein: CASSDGQTRLNEQFF. The DNA of the CDR3 is TGTGCCAGCAGCGACGGACAGACGCGTTTGAATGAGCAGTTCTTC.

Only one count was recorded for this clonotype. The V and J genes are TRBV20-1 and TRBJ2-2; D not resolved. CDR3 size: 13 residues. The V end was cut by 0 bases, the J end by 5 bases, with 7 bases between. Germline CDR1 and CDR2: DFQATT and SNEGSKA (reference sequence). CDR3 DNA: TGCAGTGCTAGAGATAAGGCGACCGGGGAGCTGTTTTTT. The encoded protein is CSARDKATGELFF.

This clonotype was recorded a few times. The rearrangement links TRBV20-1 to TRBJ2-2; no reliable D call. The CDR3 sequence is 14 residues long. From germline, CDR1 is DFQATT and CDR2 SNEGSKA (reference sequence). With 6 bases removed from V and 6 bases from J, the gap between germline ends came to 17 bases. CDR3 DNA sequence: TGCAGTGCCTCATCTAGGCCCCTCGCCGGGGAGCTGTTTTTT. Its translation: CSASSRPLAGELFF.